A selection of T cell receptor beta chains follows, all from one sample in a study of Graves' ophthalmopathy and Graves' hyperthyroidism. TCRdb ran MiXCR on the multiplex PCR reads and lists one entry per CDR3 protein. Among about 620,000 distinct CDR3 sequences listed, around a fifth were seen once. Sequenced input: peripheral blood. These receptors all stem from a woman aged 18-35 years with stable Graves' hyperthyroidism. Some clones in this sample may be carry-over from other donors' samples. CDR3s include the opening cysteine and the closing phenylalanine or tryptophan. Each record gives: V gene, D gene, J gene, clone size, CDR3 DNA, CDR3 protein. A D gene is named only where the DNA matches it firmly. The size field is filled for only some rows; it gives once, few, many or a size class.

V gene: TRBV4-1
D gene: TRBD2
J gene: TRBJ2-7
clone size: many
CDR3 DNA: TGCGCCAGCAGCCAGGGGGAGGGCAGCTACGAGCAGTACTTC
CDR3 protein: CASSQGEGSYEQYF

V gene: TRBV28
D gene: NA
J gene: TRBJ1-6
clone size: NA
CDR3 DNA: TGTGCCAGCAGTTTCCCAGGAAGTAATTCACCCCTCCACTTT
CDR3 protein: CASSFPGSNSPLHF

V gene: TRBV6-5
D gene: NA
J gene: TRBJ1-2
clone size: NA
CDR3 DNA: TGTGCCAGCAGTTATTACCGGAGCTATGGCTACACCTTC
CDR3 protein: CASSYYRSYGYTF

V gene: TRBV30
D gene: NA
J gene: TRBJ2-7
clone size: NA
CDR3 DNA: TGTGCCTGGAGTGTACAGGGAGTGCAGTACTTC
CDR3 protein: CAWSVQGVQYF

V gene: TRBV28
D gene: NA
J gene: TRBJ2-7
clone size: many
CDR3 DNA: TGTGCCAGCAGGACAGACAGCCACCAGTACTTC
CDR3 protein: CASRTDSHQYF

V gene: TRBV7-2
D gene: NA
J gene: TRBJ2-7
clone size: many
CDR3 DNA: TGTGCCAGCAGCTTAGCGTGGAAGTACGAGCAGTACTTC
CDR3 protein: CASSLAWKYEQYF

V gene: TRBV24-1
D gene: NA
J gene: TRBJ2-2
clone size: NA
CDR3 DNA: TGTGCCACCAGTGATTTGATGGACACCGGGGAGCTGTTTTTT
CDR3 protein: CATSDLMDTGELFF

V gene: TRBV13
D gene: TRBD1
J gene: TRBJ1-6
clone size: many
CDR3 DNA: TGTGCCAGCCAACAGGGGGCTGATTCACCCCTCCACTTT
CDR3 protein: CASQQGADSPLHF

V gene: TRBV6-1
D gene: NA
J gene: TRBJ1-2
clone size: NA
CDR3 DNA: TGTGCCAGCACAATAGGGGTACTCGGTCATGGCTACACCTTC
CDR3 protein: CASTIGVLGHGYTF

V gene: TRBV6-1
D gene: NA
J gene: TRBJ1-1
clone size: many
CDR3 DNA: TGTGCCAGCAGTGGATCTAGGGGCTTTAACACTGAAGCTTTCTTT
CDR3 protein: CASSGSRGFNTEAFF

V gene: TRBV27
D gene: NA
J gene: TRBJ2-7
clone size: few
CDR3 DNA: TGTGCCAGCAGCCCTGAGATTAGCTCCTACGAGCAGTACTTC
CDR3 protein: CASSPEISSYEQYF

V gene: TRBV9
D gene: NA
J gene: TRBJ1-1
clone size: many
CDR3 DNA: TGTGCCAGCAGCGTCGACAGTTTAACGGCCACTGAAGCTTTCTTT
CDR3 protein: CASSVDSLTATEAFF

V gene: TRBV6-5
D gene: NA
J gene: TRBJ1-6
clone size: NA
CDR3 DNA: TGTGCCAGCAGTTACGGGGCAGGGAATTCACCCCTCCACTTT
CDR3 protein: CASSYGAGNSPLHF

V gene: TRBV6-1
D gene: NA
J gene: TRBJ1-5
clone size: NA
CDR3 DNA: TGTGCCAGCAGTGTCCTCTCGGGGAGCAATCAGCCCCAGCATTTT
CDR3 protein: CASSVLSGSNQPQHF

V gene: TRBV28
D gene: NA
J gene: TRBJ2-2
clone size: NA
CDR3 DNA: TGTGCCAGCAGTTACCTTATAGGGAACACCGGGGAGCTGTTTTTT
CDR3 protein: CASSYLIGNTGELFF

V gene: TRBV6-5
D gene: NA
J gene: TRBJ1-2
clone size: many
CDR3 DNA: TGTGCCAGCAGTTTATATGACAGATCCGGCTATGGCTACACCTTC
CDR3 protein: CASSLYDRSGYGYTF

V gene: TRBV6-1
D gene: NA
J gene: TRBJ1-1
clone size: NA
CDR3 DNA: TGTGCCAGCAGTGGCGTGAGGTGGAACACTGAAGCTTTCTTT
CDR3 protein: CASSGVRWNTEAFF

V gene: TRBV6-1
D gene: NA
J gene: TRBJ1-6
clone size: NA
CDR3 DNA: TGTGCCGGCAGTGAATGGGGGGGCCCCCTCCACTTT
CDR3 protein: CAGSEWGGPLHF

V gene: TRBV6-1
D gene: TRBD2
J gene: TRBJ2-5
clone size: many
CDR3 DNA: TGTGCCGGCCGGGCGGGAGGGGTTGAGACCCAGTACTTC
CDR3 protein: CAGRAGGVETQYF

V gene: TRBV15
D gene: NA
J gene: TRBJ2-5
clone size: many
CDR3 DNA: TGTGCCACCAGCAGAGATCGTACGACTAGGGGTGGGACCCAGTACTTC
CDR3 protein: CATSRDRTTRGGTQYF

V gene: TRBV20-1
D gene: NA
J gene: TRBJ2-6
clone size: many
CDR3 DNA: TGCAGTGCTAAGGAGCGCTCTGGGGCCAACGTCCTGACTTTC
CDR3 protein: CSAKERSGANVLTF

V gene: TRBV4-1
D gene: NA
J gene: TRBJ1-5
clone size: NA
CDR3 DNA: TGCGCCAGCAGCCAAGATTCAGTCCTAATCGGTCAGCCCCAGCATTTT
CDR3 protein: CASSQDSVLIGQPQHF